This TCR beta chain was obtained from a study of blood T cell repertoires in COVID-19. Background on the study: Samples taken during acute and convalescent COVID-19 were collected in the United States, Italy and Spain.

Profiled with immunoSEQ multiplex PCR; TCRdb holds only in-frame clones, not every one. Among about 73,000 clones listed, 82% were seen once. This clone has a single count. The CDR3 has 14 residues. The germline CDR1 and CDR2 sequences are SGDLS and YYNGEE. V lost 3 bases to trimming and J lost 2 bases; unmatched junction nucleotides: 4. The chain is built from TRBV9 and TRBJ1-2, with 7 bases aligning to TRBD1. Sample: peripheral blood. The clonotype was recovered from a woman aged 55-75 years with acute or convalescent COVID-19. CDR3 protein: CASSASGQNYGYTF. The CDR3 DNA follows: TGTGCCAGCAGCGCCTCGGGACAGAACTATGGCTACACCTTC.